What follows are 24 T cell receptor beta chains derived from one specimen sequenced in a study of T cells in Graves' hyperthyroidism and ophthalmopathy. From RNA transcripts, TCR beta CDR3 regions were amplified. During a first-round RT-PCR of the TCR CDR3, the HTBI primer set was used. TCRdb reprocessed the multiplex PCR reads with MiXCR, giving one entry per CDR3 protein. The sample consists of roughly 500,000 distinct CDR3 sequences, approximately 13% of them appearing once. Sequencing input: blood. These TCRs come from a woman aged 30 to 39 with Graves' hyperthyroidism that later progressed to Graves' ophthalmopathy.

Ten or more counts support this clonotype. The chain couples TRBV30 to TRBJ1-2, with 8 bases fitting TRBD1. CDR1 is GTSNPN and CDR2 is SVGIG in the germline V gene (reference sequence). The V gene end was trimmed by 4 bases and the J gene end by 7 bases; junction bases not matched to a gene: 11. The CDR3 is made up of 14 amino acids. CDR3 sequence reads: CAWTGGLLRAGYTF. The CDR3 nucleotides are TGTGCCTGGACAGGGGGCCTTTTGCGCGCTGGCTACACCTTC.

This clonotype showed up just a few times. The CDR3 DNA sequence: TGTGCCAGCAGTCGTGATGCGCTATCCCTAGAGCAGTACTTC. This sequence encodes CASSRDALSLEQYF. The chain combines TRBV12-3 or TRBV12-4 with TRBJ2-7; D ambiguous. With 5 bases removed from V and 7 bases from J, the gap between germline ends came to 18 bases. The CDR3 is 14 residues long.

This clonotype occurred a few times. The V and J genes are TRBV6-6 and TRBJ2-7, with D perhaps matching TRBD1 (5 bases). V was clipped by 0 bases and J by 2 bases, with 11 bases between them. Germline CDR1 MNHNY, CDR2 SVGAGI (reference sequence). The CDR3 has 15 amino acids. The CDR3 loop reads CASSYSYRMTYEQYF. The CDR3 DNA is TGTGCCAGCAGTTACTCGTACAGGATGACCTACGAGCAGTACTTC.

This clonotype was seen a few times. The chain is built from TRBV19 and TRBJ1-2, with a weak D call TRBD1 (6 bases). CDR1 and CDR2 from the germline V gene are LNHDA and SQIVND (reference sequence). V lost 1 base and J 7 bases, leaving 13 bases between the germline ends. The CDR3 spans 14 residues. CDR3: CASSIVTGSAGYTF. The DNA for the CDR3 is TGTGCCAGTAGTATAGTTACAGGGAGCGCTGGCTACACCTTC.

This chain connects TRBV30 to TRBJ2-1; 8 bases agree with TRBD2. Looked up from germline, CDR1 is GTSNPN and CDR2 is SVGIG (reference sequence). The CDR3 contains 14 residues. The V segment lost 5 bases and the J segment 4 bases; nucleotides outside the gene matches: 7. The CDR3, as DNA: TGTGCCTGGTCCCGGGGGGGGGTTTACAATGAGCAGTTCTTC. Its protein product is CAWSRGGVYNEQFF.

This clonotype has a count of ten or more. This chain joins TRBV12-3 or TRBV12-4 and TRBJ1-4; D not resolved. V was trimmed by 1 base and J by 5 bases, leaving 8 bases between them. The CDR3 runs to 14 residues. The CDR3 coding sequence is TGTGCCAGCAGTTTAGTGCTCGGGAATGAAAAACTGTTTTTT. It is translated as CASSLVLGNEKLFF.

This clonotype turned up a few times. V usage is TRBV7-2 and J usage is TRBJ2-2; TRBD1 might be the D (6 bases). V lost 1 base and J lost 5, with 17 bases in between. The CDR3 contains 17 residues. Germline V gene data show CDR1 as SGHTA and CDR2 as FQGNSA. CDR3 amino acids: CASSLGGPTRGTGELFF. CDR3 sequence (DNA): TGTGCCAGCAGCTTAGGGGGACCTACTAGGGGGACCGGGGAGCTGTTTTTT.

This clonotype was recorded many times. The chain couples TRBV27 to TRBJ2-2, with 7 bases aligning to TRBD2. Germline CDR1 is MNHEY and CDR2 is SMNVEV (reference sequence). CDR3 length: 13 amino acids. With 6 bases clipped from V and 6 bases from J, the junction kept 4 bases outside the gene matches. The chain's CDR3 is CASSLGLAGELFF. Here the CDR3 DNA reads TGTGCCAGCAGCCTCGGACTAGCCGGGGAGCTGTTTTTT.

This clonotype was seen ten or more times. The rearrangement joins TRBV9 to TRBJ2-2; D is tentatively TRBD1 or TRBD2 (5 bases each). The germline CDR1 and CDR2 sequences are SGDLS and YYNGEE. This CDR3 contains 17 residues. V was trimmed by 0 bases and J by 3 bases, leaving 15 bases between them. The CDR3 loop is CASSVGWGREHTGELFF. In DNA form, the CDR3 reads TGTGCCAGCAGCGTAGGGTGGGGGAGAGAACACACCGGGGAGCTGTTTTTT.

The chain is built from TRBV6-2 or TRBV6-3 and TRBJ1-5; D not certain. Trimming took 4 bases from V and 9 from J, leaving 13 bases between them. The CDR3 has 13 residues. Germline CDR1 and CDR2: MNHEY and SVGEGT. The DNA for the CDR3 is TGTGCCAGCAGTTCCCCTCTGTTACTGCCCCAGCATTTT. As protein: CASSSPLLLPQHF.

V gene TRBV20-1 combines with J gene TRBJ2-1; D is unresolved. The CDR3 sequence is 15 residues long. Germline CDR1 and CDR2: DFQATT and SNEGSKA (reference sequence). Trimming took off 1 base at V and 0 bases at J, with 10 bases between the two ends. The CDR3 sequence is CSARVPSSSYNEQFF. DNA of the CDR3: TGCAGTGCTAGAGTTCCCAGTTCCTCCTACAATGAGCAGTTCTTC.

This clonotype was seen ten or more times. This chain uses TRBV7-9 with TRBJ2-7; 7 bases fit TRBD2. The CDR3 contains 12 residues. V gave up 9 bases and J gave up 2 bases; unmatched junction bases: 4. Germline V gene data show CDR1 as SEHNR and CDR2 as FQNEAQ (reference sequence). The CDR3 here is CASLAATYEQYF. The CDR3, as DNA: TGTGCCAGTCTAGCGGCTACCTACGAGCAGTACTTC.

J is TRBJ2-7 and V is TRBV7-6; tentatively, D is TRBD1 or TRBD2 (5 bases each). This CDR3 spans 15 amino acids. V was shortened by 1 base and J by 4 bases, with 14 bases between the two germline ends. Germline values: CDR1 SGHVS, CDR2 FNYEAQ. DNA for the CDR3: TGTGCCAGCAGCTTAGTAACGGGACCAAATTACGAGCAGTACTTC. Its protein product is CASSLVTGPNYEQYF.

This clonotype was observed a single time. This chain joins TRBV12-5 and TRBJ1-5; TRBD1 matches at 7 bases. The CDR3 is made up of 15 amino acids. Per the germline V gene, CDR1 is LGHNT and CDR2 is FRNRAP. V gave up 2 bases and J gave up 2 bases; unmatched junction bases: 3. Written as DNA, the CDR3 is TGTGCTAGTGGTTTGTCAGGGGGGGGCAATCAGCCCCAGCATTTT. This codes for CASGLSGGGNQPQHF. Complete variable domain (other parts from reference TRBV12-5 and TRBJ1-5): DARVTQTPRHKVTEMGQEVTMRCQPILGHNTVFWYRQTMMQGLELLAYFRNRAPLDDSGMPKDRFSAEMPDATLATLKIQPSEPRDSAVYFCASGLSGGGNQPQHFGDGTRLSIL.

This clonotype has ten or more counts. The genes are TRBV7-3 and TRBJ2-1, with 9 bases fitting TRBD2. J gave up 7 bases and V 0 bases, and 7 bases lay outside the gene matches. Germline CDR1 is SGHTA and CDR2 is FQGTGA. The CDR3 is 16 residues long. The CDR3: CASSLTGAGGPNEQFF. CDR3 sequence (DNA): TGTGCCAGCAGCTTAACAGGGGCGGGAGGGCCAAATGAGCAGTTCTTC.

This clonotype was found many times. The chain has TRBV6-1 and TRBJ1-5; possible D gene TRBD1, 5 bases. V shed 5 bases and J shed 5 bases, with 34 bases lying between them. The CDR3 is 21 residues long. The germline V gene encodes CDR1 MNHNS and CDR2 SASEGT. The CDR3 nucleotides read TGTGCCAGCAGTACCTGGGGGATTTATCCGGGACTCCCTACGGGAGATCAGCCCCAGCATTTT. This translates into CASSTWGIYPGLPTGDQPQHF.

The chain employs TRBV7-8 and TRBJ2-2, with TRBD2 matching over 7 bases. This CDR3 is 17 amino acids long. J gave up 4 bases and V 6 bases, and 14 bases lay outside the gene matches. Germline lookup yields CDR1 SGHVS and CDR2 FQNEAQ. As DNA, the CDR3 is TGTGCCAGCAGTACATCCGCGGCGGGGGAGAGCACCGGGGAGCTGTTTTTT. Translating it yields CASSTSAAGESTGELFF.

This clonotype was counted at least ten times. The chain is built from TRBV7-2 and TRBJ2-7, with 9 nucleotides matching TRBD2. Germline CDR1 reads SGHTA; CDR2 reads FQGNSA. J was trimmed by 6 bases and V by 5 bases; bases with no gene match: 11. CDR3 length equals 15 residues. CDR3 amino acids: CASSRAGTSTGEQYF. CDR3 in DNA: TGTGCCAGCAGCCGCGCCGGGACTAGCACGGGCGAGCAGTACTTC. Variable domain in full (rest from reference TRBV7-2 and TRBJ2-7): GAGVSQSPSNKVTEKGKDVELRCDPISGHTALYWYRQSLGQGLEFLIYFQGNSAPDKSGLPSDRFSAERTGGSVSTLTIQRTQQEDSAVYLCASSRAGTSTGEQYFGPGTRLTVT.

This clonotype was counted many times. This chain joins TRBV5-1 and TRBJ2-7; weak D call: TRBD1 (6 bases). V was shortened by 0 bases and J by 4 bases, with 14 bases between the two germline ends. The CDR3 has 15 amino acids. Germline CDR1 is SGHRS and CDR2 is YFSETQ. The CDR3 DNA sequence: TGCGCCAGCAGCTTGGGGCAGGGGAGTCTGTACGAGCAGTACTTC. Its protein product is CASSLGQGSLYEQYF.

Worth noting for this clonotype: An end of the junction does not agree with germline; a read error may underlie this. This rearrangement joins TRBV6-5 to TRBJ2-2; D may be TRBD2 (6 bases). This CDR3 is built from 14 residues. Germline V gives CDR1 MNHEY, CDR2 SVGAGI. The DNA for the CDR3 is TGTGCCAGCAGTTACGCCCGAAACACCGGGGGGCTGTTTTTT. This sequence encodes CASSYARNTGGLFF.

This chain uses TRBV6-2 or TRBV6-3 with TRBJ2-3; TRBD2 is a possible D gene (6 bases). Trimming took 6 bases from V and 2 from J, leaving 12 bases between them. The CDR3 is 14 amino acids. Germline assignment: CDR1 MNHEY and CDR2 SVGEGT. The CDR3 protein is CASRARENTDTQYF. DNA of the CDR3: TGTGCCAGCAGAGCACGGGAGAACACAGATACGCAGTATTTT.

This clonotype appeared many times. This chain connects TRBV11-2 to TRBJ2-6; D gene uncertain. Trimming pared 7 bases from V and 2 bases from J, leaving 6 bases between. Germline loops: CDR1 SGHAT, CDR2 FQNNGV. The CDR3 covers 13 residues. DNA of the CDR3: TGTGCCAGCACCCTCACTGGGGCCAACGTCCTGACTTTC. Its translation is CASTLTGANVLTF.

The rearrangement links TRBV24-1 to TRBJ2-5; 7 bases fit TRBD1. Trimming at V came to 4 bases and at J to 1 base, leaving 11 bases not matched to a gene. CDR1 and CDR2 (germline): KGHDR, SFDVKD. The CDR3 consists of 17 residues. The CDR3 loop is CATSDSGTATLQETQYF. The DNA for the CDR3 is TGTGCCACCAGTGACAGTGGGACAGCTACCCTCCAAGAGACCCAGTACTTC.

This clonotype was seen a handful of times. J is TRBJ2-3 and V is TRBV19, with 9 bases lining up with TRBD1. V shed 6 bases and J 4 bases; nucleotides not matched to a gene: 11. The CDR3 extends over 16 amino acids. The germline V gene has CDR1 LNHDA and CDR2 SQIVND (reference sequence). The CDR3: CASRNARDRAADTQYF. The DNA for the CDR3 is TGTGCCAGTAGGAACGCCCGGGACAGGGCGGCAGATACGCAGTATTTT.